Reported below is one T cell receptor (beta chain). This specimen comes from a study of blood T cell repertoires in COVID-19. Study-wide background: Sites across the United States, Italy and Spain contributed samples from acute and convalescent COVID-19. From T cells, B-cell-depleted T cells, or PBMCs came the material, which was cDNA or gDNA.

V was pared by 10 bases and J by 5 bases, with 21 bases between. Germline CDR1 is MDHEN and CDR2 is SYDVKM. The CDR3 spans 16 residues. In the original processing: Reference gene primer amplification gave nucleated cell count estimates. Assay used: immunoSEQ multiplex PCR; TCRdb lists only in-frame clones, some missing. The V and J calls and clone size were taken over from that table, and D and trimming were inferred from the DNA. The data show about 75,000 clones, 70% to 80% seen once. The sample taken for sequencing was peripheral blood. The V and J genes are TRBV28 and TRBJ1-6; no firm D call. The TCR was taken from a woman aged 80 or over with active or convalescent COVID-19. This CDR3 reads CAIQRAKRYNNSPLHF. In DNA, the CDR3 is TGTGCCATTCAGAGGGCCAAGCGATATAATAATTCACCCCTCCACTTT.